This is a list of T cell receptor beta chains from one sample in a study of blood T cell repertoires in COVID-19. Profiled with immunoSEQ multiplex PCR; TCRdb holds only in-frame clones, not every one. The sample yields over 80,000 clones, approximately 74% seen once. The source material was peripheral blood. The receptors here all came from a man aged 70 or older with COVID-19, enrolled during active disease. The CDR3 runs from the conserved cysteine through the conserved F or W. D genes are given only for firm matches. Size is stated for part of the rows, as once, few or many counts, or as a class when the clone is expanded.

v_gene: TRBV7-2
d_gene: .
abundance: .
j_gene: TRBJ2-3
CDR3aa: CASSLGGRLLTDTQYF
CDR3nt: TGTGCCAGCAGCTTAGGAGGGAGACTCCTCACAGATACGCAGTATTTT

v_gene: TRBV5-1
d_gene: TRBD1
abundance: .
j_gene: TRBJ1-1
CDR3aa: CASSPGQVTEAFF
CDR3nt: TGCGCCAGCAGCCCCGGACAGGTCACTGAAGCTTTCTTT

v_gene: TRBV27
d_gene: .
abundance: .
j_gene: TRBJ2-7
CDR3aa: CASSLYSGYEQYF
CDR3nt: TGTGCCAGCAGTTTATATTCAGGCTACGAGCAGTACTTC

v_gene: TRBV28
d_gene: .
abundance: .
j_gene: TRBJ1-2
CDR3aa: CASSSPSGYTF
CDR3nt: TGTGCCAGCAGTTCTCCTAGTGGCTACACCTTC

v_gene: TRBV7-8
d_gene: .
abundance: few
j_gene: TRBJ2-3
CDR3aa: CASSLQQVSTDTQYF
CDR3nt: TGTGCCAGCAGCTTACAACAGGTTAGCACAGATACGCAGTATTTT

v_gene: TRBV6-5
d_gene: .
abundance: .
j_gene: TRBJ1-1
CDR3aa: CASSLDSLNTEAFF
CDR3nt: TGTGCCAGCAGTTTAGACAGTTTGAACACTGAAGCTTTCTTT

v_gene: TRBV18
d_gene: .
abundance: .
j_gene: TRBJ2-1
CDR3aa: CASSPAGGIYNEQFF
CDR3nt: TGTGCCAGCTCACCCGCAGGCGGGATTTACAATGAGCAGTTCTTC

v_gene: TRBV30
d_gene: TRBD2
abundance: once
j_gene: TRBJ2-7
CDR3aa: CAWSLAGSGYEQYF
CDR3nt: TGTGCCTGGTCTTTAGCGGGATCCGGCTACGAGCAGTACTTC

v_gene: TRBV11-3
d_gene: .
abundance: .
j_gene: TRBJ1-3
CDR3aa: CASSLEGSSGNTIYF
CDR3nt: TGTGCCAGCAGCCTTGAGGGCAGCTCTGGAAACACCATATATTTT

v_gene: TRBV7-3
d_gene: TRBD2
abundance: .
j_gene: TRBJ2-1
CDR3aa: CASSLLAGDNEQFF
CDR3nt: TGTGCCAGCAGCCTACTAGCGGGAGACAATGAGCAGTTCTTC

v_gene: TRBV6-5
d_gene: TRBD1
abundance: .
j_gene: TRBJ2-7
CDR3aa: CASSLQSTGSIYEQYF
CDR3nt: TGTGCCAGCAGTTTACAATCGACAGGGTCCATCTACGAGCAGTACTTC